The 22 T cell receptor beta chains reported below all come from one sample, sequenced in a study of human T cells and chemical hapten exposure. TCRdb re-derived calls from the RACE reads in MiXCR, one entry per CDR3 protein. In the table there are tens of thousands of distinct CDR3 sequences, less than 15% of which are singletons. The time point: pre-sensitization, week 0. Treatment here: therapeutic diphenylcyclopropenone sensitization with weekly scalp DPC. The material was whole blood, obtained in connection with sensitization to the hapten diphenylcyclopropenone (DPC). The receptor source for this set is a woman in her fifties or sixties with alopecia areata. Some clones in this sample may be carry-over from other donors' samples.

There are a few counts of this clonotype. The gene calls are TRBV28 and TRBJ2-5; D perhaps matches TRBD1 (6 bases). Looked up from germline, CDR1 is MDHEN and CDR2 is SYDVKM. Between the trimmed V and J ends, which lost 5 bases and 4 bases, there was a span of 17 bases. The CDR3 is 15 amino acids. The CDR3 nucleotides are TGTGCCAGCAGTACGCCAGGGGAAGTAGCAGAGACCCAGTACTTC. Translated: CASSTPGEVAETQYF.

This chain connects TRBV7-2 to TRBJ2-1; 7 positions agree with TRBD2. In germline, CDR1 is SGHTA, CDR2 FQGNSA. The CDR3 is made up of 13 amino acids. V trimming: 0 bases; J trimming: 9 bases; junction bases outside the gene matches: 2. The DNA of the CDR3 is TGTGCCAGCAGCTTAGCGGGAGGGTTTGAGCAGTTCTTC. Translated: CASSLAGGFEQFF.

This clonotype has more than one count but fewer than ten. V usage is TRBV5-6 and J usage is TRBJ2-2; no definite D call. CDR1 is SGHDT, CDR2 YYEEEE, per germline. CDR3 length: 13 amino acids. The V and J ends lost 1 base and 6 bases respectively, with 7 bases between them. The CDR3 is CASSLLRSGELFF. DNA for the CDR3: TGTGCCAGCAGCTTGCTACGTTCCGGGGAGCTGTTTTTT.

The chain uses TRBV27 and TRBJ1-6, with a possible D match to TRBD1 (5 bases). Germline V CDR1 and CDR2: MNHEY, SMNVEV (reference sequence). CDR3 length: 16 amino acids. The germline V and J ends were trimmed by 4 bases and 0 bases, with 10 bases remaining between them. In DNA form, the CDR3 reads TGTGCCAGCAGTTATGGGGGTAACTCCTATAATTCACCCCTCCACTTT. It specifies CASSYGGNSYNSPLHF.

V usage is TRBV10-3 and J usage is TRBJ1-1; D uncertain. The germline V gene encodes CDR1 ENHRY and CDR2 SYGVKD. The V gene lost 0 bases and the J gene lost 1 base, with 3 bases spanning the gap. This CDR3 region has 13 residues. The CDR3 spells CAISESGNTEAFF. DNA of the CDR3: TGTGCCATCAGTGAGTCAGGGAACACTGAAGCTTTCTTT.

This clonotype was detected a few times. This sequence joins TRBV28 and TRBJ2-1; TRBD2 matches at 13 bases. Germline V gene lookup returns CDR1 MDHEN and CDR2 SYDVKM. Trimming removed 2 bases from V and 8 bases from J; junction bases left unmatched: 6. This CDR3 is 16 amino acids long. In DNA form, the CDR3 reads TGTGCCAGCAGTTTAAGAGGACTAGCGGGAGTCGATGAGCAGTTCTTC. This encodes CASSLRGLAGVDEQFF. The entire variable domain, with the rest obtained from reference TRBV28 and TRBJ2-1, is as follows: DVKVTQSSRYLVKRTGEKVFLECVQDMDHENMFWYRQDPGLGLRLIYFSYDVKMKEKGDIPEGYSVSREKKERFSLILESASTNQTSMYLCASSLRGLAGVDEQFFGPGTRLTVL.

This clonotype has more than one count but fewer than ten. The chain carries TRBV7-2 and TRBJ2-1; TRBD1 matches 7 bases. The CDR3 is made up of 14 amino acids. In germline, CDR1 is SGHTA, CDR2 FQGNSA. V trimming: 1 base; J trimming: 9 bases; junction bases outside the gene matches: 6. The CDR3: CASSLEGAVGEQFF. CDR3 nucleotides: TGTGCCAGCAGCTTAGAGGGGGCAGTCGGTGAGCAGTTCTTC.

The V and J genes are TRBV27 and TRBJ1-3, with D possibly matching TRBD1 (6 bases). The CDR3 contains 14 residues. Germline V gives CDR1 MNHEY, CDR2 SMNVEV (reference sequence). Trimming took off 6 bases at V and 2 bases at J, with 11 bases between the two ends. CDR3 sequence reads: CASSLGQPGNTIYF. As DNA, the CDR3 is TGTGCCAGCAGCCTCGGACAGCCTGGAAACACCATATATTTT.

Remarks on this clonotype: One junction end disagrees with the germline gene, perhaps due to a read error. The CDR3 DNA sequence: TGTGCCAGCAGCTTAGCGGGAGGTAAAATAAGCTCCTACAATGAGCAGTTCTTC. Translated, it gives CASSLAGGKISSYNEQFF. The chain has TRBV12-3 or TRBV12-4 and TRBJ2-1, with 10 positions matching TRBD2. The CDR3 runs to 18 residues.

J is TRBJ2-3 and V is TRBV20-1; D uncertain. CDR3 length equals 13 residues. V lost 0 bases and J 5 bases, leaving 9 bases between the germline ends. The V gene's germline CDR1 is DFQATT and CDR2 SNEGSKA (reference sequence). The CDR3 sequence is CSAREMTLDTQYF. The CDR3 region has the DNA TGCAGTGCTAGAGAGATGACCCTAGATACGCAGTATTTT.

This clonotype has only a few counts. For the CDR3, the DNA is TGTGCCAGCTCACCACCGGGACAGGCCGATTCACCCCTCCACTTT. This gives the protein CASSPPGQADSPLHF. This chain connects TRBV18 to TRBJ1-6; TRBD1 agrees at 8 bases. From germline, CDR1 is KGHSH and CDR2 LQKENI. CDR3 size: 15 residues. After removal of 0 bases from V and 8 bases from J, the junction contained 3 bases not matched to a gene.

CDR3 bases: TGCGCCAGCAGCCAAGAGAGGGCCGCGAACACCGGGGAGCTGTTTTTT. Protein sequence: CASSQERAANTGELFF. The gene calls are TRBV4-3 and TRBJ2-2; D possibly corresponds to TRBD2 (5 bases). CDR1 and CDR2 (germline): LGHNA, YSLEER. V was cut by 0 bases and J by 0 bases, with 8 bases left in between. This CDR3 is 16 amino acids long.

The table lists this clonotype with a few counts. The CDR3 DNA reads TGCAGTGCTAGAGATTACGTAACTAGCGGGATCTACAATGAGCAGTTCTTC. It specifies CSARDYVTSGIYNEQFF. V and J are TRBV20-1 and TRBJ2-1; TRBD2 matches at 10 bases. The junction had 8 bases not matched to a gene; V was cut back by 0 bases and J by 3 bases. The CDR3 consists of 17 residues. Per the germline V gene, CDR1 is DFQATT and CDR2 is SNEGSKA (reference sequence).

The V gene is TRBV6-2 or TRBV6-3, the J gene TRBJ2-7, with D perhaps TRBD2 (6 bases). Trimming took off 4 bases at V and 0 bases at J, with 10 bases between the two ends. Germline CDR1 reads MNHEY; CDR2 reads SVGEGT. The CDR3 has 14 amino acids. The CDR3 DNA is TGTGCCAGCAGTTCTAGCGACTACTCCTACGAGCAGTACTTC. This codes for CASSSSDYSYEQYF.

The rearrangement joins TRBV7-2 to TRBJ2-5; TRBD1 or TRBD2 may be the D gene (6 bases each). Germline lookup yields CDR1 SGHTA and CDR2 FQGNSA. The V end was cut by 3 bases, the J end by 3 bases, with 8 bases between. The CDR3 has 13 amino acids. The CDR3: CASSFGGEETQYF. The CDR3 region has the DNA TGTGCCAGCAGCTTCGGGGGCGAAGAGACCCAGTACTTC.

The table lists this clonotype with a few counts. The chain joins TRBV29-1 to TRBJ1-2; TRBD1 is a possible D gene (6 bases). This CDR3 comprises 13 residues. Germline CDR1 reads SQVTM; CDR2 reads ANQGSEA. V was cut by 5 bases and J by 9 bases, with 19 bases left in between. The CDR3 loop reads CSVLWDKDRSYTF. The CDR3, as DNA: TGCAGCGTTCTGTGGGACAAGGATAGGAGCTACACCTTC.

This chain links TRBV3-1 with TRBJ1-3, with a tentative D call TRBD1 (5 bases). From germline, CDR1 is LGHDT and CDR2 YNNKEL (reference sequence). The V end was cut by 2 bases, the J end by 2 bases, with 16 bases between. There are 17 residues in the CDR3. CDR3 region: CASSQYYGQGTGNTIYF. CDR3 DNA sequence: TGTGCCAGCAGCCAATACTACGGGCAGGGTACTGGAAACACCATATATTTT.

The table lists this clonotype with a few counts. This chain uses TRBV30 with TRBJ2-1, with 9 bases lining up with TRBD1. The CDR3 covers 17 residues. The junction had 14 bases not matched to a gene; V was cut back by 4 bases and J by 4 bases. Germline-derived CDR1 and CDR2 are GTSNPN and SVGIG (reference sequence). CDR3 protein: CAWTPRQGDPQYNEQFF. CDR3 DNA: TGTGCCTGGACCCCAAGACAGGGGGACCCCCAGTACAATGAGCAGTTCTTC.

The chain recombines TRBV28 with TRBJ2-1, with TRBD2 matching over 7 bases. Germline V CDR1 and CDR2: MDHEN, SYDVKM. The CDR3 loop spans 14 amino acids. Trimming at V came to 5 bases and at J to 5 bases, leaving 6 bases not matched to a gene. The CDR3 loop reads CASSTSGINNEQFF. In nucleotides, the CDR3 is TGTGCCAGCAGTACGAGCGGGATCAACAATGAGCAGTTCTTC.

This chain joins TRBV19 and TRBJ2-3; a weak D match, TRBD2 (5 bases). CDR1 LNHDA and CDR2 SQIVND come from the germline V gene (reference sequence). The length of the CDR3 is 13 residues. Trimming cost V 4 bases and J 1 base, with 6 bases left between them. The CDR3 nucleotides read TGTGCCAGTAGTAGGGAGCGCACAGATACGCAGTATTTT. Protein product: CASSRERTDTQYF.

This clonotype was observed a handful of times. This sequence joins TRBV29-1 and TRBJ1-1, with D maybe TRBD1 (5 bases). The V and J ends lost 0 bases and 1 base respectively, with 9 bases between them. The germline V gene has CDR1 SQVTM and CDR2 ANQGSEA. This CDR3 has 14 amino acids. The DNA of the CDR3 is TGCAGCGTTGAAGATCTCAGGGAGAACACTGAAGCTTTCTTT. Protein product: CSVEDLRENTEAFF.

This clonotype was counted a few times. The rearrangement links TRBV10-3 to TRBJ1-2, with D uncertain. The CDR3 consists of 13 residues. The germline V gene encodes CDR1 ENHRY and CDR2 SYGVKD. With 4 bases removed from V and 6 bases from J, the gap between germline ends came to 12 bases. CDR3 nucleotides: TGTGCCATCAGTGTGCGGGATGCGAATGGCTACACCTTC. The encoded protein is CAISVRDANGYTF.